This passage covers 28 T cell receptor beta chains from one sample sequenced in a study of PD-1 blockade in classical Hodgkin lymphoma. Using immunoSEQ multiplex PCR, the repertoire was profiled, and TCRdb retains in-frame clones only, with some absent. Of about 47,000 clones in the sample, approximately 90% are singletons; the top ten hold approximately 4.9%. Time point defined: newly diagnosed, previously untreated cHL patient sample. The specimen sequenced was peripheral blood mononuclear cells (PBMCs). The receptors here all came from a human donor with classical Hodgkin lymphoma.

This rearrangement joins TRBV7-6 to TRBJ1-1, with D possibly being TRBD1 (5 bases). The CDR3 is 16 amino acids. Trimming shortened V by 4 bases and J by 0 bases, and 15 bases separated the two germline ends. Germline-derived CDR1 and CDR2 are SGHVS and FNYEAQ. CDR3 sequence: CASSSGGREMNTEAFF. The CDR3 DNA sequence: TGTGCCAGCAGCTCCGGAGGCAGGGAAATGAACACTGAAGCTTTCTTT. Full variable domain (missing parts from reference TRBV7-6 and TRBJ1-1): GAGVSQSPRYKVTKRGQDVALRCDPISGHVSLYWYRQALGQGPEFLTYFNYEAQQDKSGLPNDRFSAERPEGSISTLTIQRTEQRDSAMYRCASSSGGREMNTEAFFGQGTRLTVV.

The chain joins TRBV6-6 to TRBJ2-7, with 7 bases matching TRBD1. CDR3 size: 14 residues. CDR1 is MNHNY and CDR2 is SVGAGI in the germline V gene (reference sequence). V dropped 0 bases and J dropped 5; count of bases not matched to a gene: 4. CDR3 DNA sequence: TGTGCCAGCAGTTACTCAGGGGGCCAAAACGAGCAGTACTTC. Translation gives CASSYSGGQNEQYF.

This chain connects TRBV4-1 to TRBJ2-1, with D unresolved. This CDR3 is 13 amino acids long. CDR1 MGHRA and CDR2 YSYEKL come from the germline V gene. The V end was cut by 0 bases, the J end by 15 bases, with 15 bases between. CDR3 sequence (DNA): TGCGCCAGCAGCCAAGAGGGTAACTGGCTGCCGTTCTTC. It is translated as CASSQEGNWLPFF.

J is TRBJ2-5 and V is TRBV9; TRBD2 agrees at 15 bases. Germline V gene lookup returns CDR1 SGDLS and CDR2 YYNGEE. This CDR3 spans 16 amino acids. V dropped 4 bases and J dropped 4; count of bases not matched to a gene: 5. CDR3 DNA: TGTGCCAGCAGCCGCCGGACTAGCGGGAGGGGAGAGACCCAGTACTTC. This translates into CASSRRTSGRGETQYF.

The chain combines TRBV5-1 with TRBJ1-1; no definite D call. The CDR3 length is 12 residues. V dropped 0 bases and J dropped 1 base, with 1 base sitting between them. CDR1 and CDR2 from the germline V gene are SGHRS and YFSETQ. The CDR3: CASSLANTEAFF. The CDR3 coding sequence is TGCGCCAGCAGCTTGGCGAACACTGAAGCTTTCTTT. Variable domain in full (rest from reference TRBV5-1 and TRBJ1-1): KAGVTQTPRYLIKTRGQQVTLSCSPISGHRSVSWYQQTPGQGLQFLFEYFSETQRNKGNFPGRFSGRQFSNSRSEMNVSTLELGDSALYLCASSLANTEAFFGQGTRLTVV.

This clone was detected only once. The V call is TRBV6-1, the J call TRBJ2-5, with TRBD2 as a possible D gene (5 bases). The CDR3 covers 15 residues. Germline V gene lookup returns CDR1 MNHNS and CDR2 SASEGT. Trimming pared 2 bases from V and 1 base from J, leaving 11 bases between. CDR3 sequence (DNA): TGTGCCAGCAGTGAATGGAGGACCACCCAAGAGACCCAGTACTTC. It yields the protein CASSEWRTTQETQYF.

The rearrangement joins TRBV5-1 to TRBJ1-2, with D possibly matching TRBD1 (5 bases). V dropped 3 bases and J dropped 1 base, with 13 bases sitting between them. The CDR3 contains 15 residues. Per the germline V gene, CDR1 is SGHRS and CDR2 is YFSETQ. CDR3 sequence (DNA): TGCGCCAGCAGCTCTGCGGGACGTGTTAACTATGGCTACACCTTC. This encodes CASSSAGRVNYGYTF.

V and J are TRBV10-3 and TRBJ2-1, with D uncertain. There are 12 residues in the CDR3. Deletions cut 10 bases from V and 6 bases from J, with 13 bases between. Germline V CDR1 and CDR2: ENHRY, SYGVKD. This CDR3 is CATSATTNEQFF. The CDR3 DNA reads as TGTGCCACCTCCGCTACCACCAATGAGCAGTTCTTC.

This chain connects TRBV7-5 to TRBJ2-1; the DNA was not used to check the table's D call, TRBD2. TRBV7-5 has pseudogene status. The CDR3 contains 17 residues. CDR3 residues: CVRSKRLAGGPYNEQFF. CDR3 in DNA: TGTGTCAGAAGCAAACGACTAGCGGGAGGGCCATACAATGAGCAGTTCTTC.

The V call is TRBV18, the J call TRBJ1-1, with D unclear. V lost 4 bases, J lost 1 base, and 10 bases lay in between. Germline CDR1 KGHSH, CDR2 LQKENI. This CDR3 is 14 amino acids long. The CDR3 region is CASSHEDGNTEAFF. The CDR3 DNA reads TGTGCCAGCTCACATGAAGATGGGAACACTGAAGCTTTCTTT. Full variable domain (remainder filled in from reference TRBV18 and TRBJ1-1): NAGVMQNPRHLVRRRGQEARLRCSPMKGHSHVYWYRQLPEEGLKFMVYLQKENIIDESGMPKERFSAEFPKEGPSILRIQQVVRGDSAAYFCASSHEDGNTEAFFGQGTRLTVV.

This clone was found a few times. The chain carries TRBV6-1 and TRBJ2-6; no clear D. The CDR3 has 14 amino acids. V lost 1 base and J lost 3, with 4 bases in between. Germline V CDR1 and CDR2: MNHNS, SASEGT. Written as DNA, the CDR3 is TGTGCCAGCAGTGAAGGGGGTGGGGCCAACGTCCTGACTTTC. It yields the protein CASSEGGGANVLTF.

The sample holds one count of this clone. This chain connects TRBV5-4 to TRBJ1-4, with a weak D call TRBD1 (5 bases). Germline V lookup: CDR1 SGHNT, CDR2 YYREEE (reference sequence). The V gene lost 4 bases and the J gene lost 8 bases, with 18 bases spanning the gap. The CDR3 is 15 amino acids. This CDR3 is CASSSNQGFSEKLFF. The CDR3 bases are TGTGCCAGCAGCAGCAACCAGGGATTCTCCGAAAAACTGTTTTTT. The variable domain in full, with the rest retrieved from reference TRBV5-4 and TRBJ1-4, is ETGVTQSPTHLIKTRGQQVTLRCSSQSGHNTVSWYQQALGQGPQFIFQYYREEENGRGNFPPRFSGLQFPNYSSELNVNALELDDSALYLCASSSNQGFSEKLFFGSGTQLSVL.

This clone occurred a few times. The identical CDR3 is also encoded by other nucleotide sequences in the sample. The chain joins TRBV7-9 to TRBJ1-2; D uncertain. This CDR3 spans 11 amino acids. Germline-derived CDR1 and CDR2 are SEHNR and FQNEAQ (reference sequence). The ends were cut back, 1 base at V and 7 bases at J, with 4 bases in the middle. CDR3 DNA: TGTGCCAGCAGCTTAGGGTCTGGCTACACCTTC. Translating it yields CASSLGSGYTF. The variable domain in full, completed from reference TRBV7-9 and TRBJ1-2, reads DTGVSQNPRHKITKRGQNVTFRCDPISEHNRLYWYRQTLGQGPEFLTYFQNEAQLEKSRLLSDRFSAERPKGSFSTLEIQRTEQGDSAMYLCASSLGSGYTFGSGTRLTVV.

This clone was seen just once. This chain connects TRBV5-1 to TRBJ2-7, with a possible D match to TRBD1 (5 bases). Germline-derived CDR1 and CDR2 are SGHRS and YFSETQ. This CDR3 contains 12 residues. The germline V and J ends were trimmed by 2 bases and 6 bases, with 9 bases remaining between them. CDR3 bases: TGCGCCAGCAGCTTTTTCCAGGGCGAGCAGTACTTC. It codes for CASSFFQGEQYF.

The CDR3 loop reads CASSLLMGLNYGYTF. CDR3 nucleotides: TGTGCCAGCAGTTTATTAATGGGTTTAAACTATGGCTACACCTTC. The chain recombines TRBV28 with TRBJ1-2; D unresolved. This CDR3 region has 15 residues. Trimming took off 1 base at V and 2 bases at J, with 11 bases between the two ends. The germline V gene has CDR1 MDHEN and CDR2 SYDVKM.

The chain is built from TRBV21-1 and TRBJ2-7. TRBV21-1 constitutes a pseudogene. The CDR3 is made up of 15 amino acids. The DNA of the CDR3 is TGTGCCAGCAGCCTACGGACGGGGCTACGCTACGAGCAGTACGTC. It specifies CASSLRTGLRYEQYV.

This clone was picked up one time. The chain couples TRBV5-1 to TRBJ2-1; no definite D call. This CDR3 region has 15 residues. From germline, CDR1 is SGHRS and CDR2 YFSETQ. Trimming removed 0 bases at V and 5 bases at J, with 12 bases between. CDR3 nucleotide sequence: TGCGCCAGCAGCTTGGGGGCCTCTCGGGACAATGAGCAGTTCTTC. Amino acids: CASSLGASRDNEQFF. Combining the CDR3 with reference TRBV5-1 and TRBJ2-1 gives the whole variable domain KAGVTQTPRYLIKTRGQQVTLSCSPISGHRSVSWYQQTPGQGLQFLFEYFSETQRNKGNFPGRFSGRQFSNSRSEMNVSTLELGDSALYLCASSLGASRDNEQFFGPGTRLTVL.

This clone was seen only once. The chain combines TRBV29-1 with TRBJ1-2, with D perhaps matching TRBD1 (6 bases). Germline loops: CDR1 SQVTM, CDR2 ANQGSEA. V lost 7 bases, J lost 4 bases, and 13 bases lay in between. This CDR3 is built from 12 residues. In DNA form, the CDR3 reads TGCAGCGCTGCAACAGGGATCTATGGCTACACCTTC. Its protein product is CSAATGIYGYTF. Filled out from reference TRBV29-1 and TRBJ1-2, the complete variable domain reads SAVISQKPSRDICQRGTSLTIQCQVDSQVTMMFWYRQQPGQSLTLIATANQGSEATYESGFVIDKFPISRPNLTFSTLTVSNMSPEDSSIYLCSAATGIYGYTFGSGTRLTVV.

The count of this clone is one. The chain joins TRBV6-4 to TRBJ1-3; maybe TRBD1 (5 bases). Germline V gene data show CDR1 as MRHNA and CDR2 as SNTAGT. The V gene lost 10 bases and the J gene lost 0 bases, with 16 bases spanning the gap. The CDR3 spans 15 residues. CDR3 in amino acids: CATIPWGDSGNTIYF. The CDR3 bases are TGTGCCACCATCCCTTGGGGGGACTCTGGAAACACCATATATTTT.

The rearrangement links TRBV28 to TRBJ2-2, with D possibly matching TRBD2 (5 bases). The CDR3 spans 15 residues. Between the trimmed V and J ends, which lost 1 base and 7 bases, there was a span of 13 bases. Germline lookup yields CDR1 MDHEN and CDR2 SYDVKM. In DNA, the CDR3 is TGTGCCAGCAGTTTATTAACGGGTCGGGGCGGGGAGCTGTTTTTT. This gives the protein CASSLLTGRGGELFF.

The chain has TRBV5-1 and TRBJ2-7; D is uncertain. This CDR3 contains 12 residues. The germline gives CDR1 SGHRS, CDR2 YFSETQ. V dropped 3 bases and J dropped 0 bases, with 4 bases sitting between them. Here the CDR3 reads CASSSNSYEQYV. As DNA, the CDR3 is TGCGCCAGCAGCTCGAACTCCTACGAGCAGTACGTC.

This chain connects TRBV5-1 to TRBJ2-1, with 11 positions matching TRBD2. This CDR3 has 18 amino acids. V lost 0 bases, J lost 2 bases, and 7 bases stayed unmatched. Looked up from germline, CDR1 is SGHRS and CDR2 is YFSETQ. Here the CDR3 DNA reads TGCGCCAGCAGCTTGGCAGTCTTAGCGGGAGGGCCCTACAATGAGCAGTTCTTC. Translated: CASSLAVLAGGPYNEQFF.

V is TRBV2 and J is TRBJ2-5; 10 nucleotides align to TRBD2. The germline gives CDR1 SNHLY, CDR2 FYNNEI. The CDR3 is made up of 16 amino acids. V gave up 6 bases and J gave up 1 base; unmatched junction bases: 8. The DNA of the CDR3 is TGTGCCAGCAGGACGTTAGCGGGAGGCCGCCAAGAGACCCAGTACTTC. Residues: CASRTLAGGRQETQYF.

The chain links TRBV7-6 to TRBJ1-1, with TRBD1 matching 9 bases. The CDR3 consists of 15 residues. In germline, CDR1 is SGHVS, CDR2 FNYEAQ. V dropped 5 bases and J dropped 2; count of bases not matched to a gene: 6. The CDR3 here is CASSLGQGPNTEAFF. The CDR3 nucleotides read TGTGCCAGCAGCCTTGGACAGGGGCCTAACACTGAAGCTTTCTTT. The variable domain in full, completed from reference TRBV7-6 and TRBJ1-1, reads GAGVSQSPRYKVTKRGQDVALRCDPISGHVSLYWYRQALGQGPEFLTYFNYEAQQDKSGLPNDRFSAERPEGSISTLTIQRTEQRDSAMYRCASSLGQGPNTEAFFGQGTRLTVV.

The J gene is TRBJ2-5, the V gene TRBV19, with D possibly TRBD2 on 5 matching bases. The V gene lost 9 bases and the J gene lost 5 bases, with 19 bases spanning the gap. The germline CDR1 and CDR2 sequences are LNHDA and SQIVND (reference sequence). The CDR3 runs 14 residues. CDR3 in amino acids: CASQRLVGVETQYF. Written as DNA, the CDR3 is TGTGCCAGCCAGCGGTTGGTGGGAGTTGAGACCCAGTACTTC.

V usage is TRBV19 and J usage is TRBJ2-2, with no clear D. Germline values: CDR1 LNHDA, CDR2 SQIVND (reference sequence). This CDR3 region has 13 residues. Trimming left V 8 bases short and J 2 bases short, with 9 bases between. The CDR3 coding sequence is TGTGCCAGTGCCTACCTCAACACCGGGGAGCTGTTTTTT. Encoded protein: CASAYLNTGELFF.

The chain links TRBV6-5 to TRBJ2-7, with TRBD1 matching 8 bases. Trimming cost V 5 bases and J 5 bases; bases outside gene matches: 8. This CDR3 is 14 amino acids long. Germline V gene data show CDR1 as MNHEY and CDR2 as SVGAGI. CDR3: CASSTPDREDEQYV. DNA of the CDR3: TGTGCCAGCAGTACCCCGGACAGGGAGGACGAGCAGTACGTC.

This clone was found once. The V and J genes are TRBV7-8 and TRBJ2-3; weak D call: TRBD2 (5 bases). There are 14 residues in the CDR3. Germline CDR1 reads SGHVS; CDR2 reads FQNEAQ. Between the trimmed V and J ends, which lost 6 bases and 2 bases, there was a span of 12 bases. The CDR3 loop is CASSLAQTTDTQYF. CDR3 coding DNA: TGTGCCAGCAGTCTAGCACAAACCACAGATACGCAGTATTTT.